This T cell receptor (beta chain) emerged from a study of blood T cell repertoires in COVID-19. Study in general: Samples representing acute and convalescent COVID-19 were sourced from the United States, Italy and Spain. Nucleic acid was either cDNA or gDNA, and it came from T cells, B-cell-depleted T cells, or PBMCs.

Data came from immunoSEQ multiplex PCR; TCRdb stores just in-frame clones and leaves some out. The sample holds about 28,000 clones, 88% seen once. The Seattle site enrolled patients during active infection and followed them longitudinally. This sequence was found in a man in his sixties with COVID-19, enrolled during active disease. Sample: peripheral blood.

The CDR3 protein is CASSSVANTEAFF. The CDR3 DNA is TGTGCCAGCAGCTCCGTAGCGAACACTGAAGCTTTCTTT. The J gene is TRBJ1-1, the V gene TRBV3-1 (or the pseudogene TRBV3-2); D remains ambiguous. The CDR3 has 13 residues. Trimming stripped 5 bases from V and 1 base from J, with 8 bases between. The germline CDR1 and CDR2 sequences are LGHDT and YNNKEL (reference sequence).